What follows are 13 T cell receptor beta chains derived from one specimen sequenced in a study of spatial heterogeneity in lung cancer. Their antigens remain unidentified. A single record per CDR3 protein comes from TCRdb applying MiXCR to the 5' RACE reads. The table records 15,000 to 20,000 distinct CDR3 sequences, approximately 8.3% of them present only once. Time point denoted: sample taken at primary tumor resection. General study points: The study found that expanded intratumoral alpha and beta TCR counts tracked tumor mutation counts.

Sequenced material: lung tumor tissue, taken at surgery. These receptors all stem from a male donor with early-stage non-small cell lung cancer.

This clonotype was counted ten times or more. The V gene is TRBV28, the J gene TRBJ1-5; the match to TRBD1 covers 9 bases. With 6 bases clipped from V and 3 bases from J, the junction kept 9 bases outside the gene matches. This CDR3 contains 16 residues. Germline assignment: CDR1 MDHEN and CDR2 SYDVKM. The CDR3 loop reads CASRLGTGRDNQPQHF. CDR3 DNA: TGTGCCAGCAGGCTGGGGACAGGGAGAGACAATCAGCCCCAGCATTTT. Drawing the rest from reference TRBV28 and TRBJ1-5, the complete variable domain is DVKVTQSSRYLVKRTGEKVFLECVQDMDHENMFWYRQDPGLGLRLIYFSYDVKMKEKGDIPEGYSVSREKKERFSLILESASTNQTSMYLCASRLGTGRDNQPQHFGDGTRLSIL.

In its sample, this clonotype was seen many times. The chain links TRBV9 to TRBJ1-5, with a weak D call TRBD1 (6 bases). CDR3 length equals 14 residues. The ends were cut back, 3 bases at V and 7 bases at J, with 14 bases in the middle. Germline V gene lookup returns CDR1 SGDLS and CDR2 YYNGEE. The DNA for the CDR3 is TGTGCCAGCAGCGCCCACCAGGGGAACCAGCCCCAGCATTTT. Its translation is CASSAHQGNQPQHF.

Judged by abundance, this clonotype is medium-sized. J is TRBJ2-1 and V is TRBV29-1; 8 positions agree with TRBD2. Germline values: CDR1 SQVTM, CDR2 ANQGSEA. The J segment lost 5 bases and the V segment lost 0 bases, leaving 9 bases of the junction unmatched. CDR3 length: 16 amino acids. The chain's CDR3 is CSVEDHSGEANNEQFF. Here the CDR3 DNA reads TGCAGCGTTGAAGATCATAGCGGGGAGGCCAACAATGAGCAGTTCTTC.

V and J are TRBV27 and TRBJ2-7, with D hard to call. Germline V gene data show CDR1 as MNHEY and CDR2 as SMNVEV (reference sequence). The length of the CDR3 is 12 residues. The V end lost 11 bases, the J end lost 3 bases, and 14 bases lay between the germline ends. Written as DNA, the CDR3 is TGTGCCGTCTCCGGGCCCTTCTACGAGCAGTACTTC. This encodes CAVSGPFYEQYF.

This clonotype was counted ten times or more. The chain combines TRBV28 with TRBJ2-3, with TRBD1 as a possible D gene (5 bases). This CDR3 contains 16 residues. Germline CDR1 reads MDHEN; CDR2 reads SYDVKM. With 4 bases removed from V and 1 base from J, the gap between germline ends came to 15 bases. The CDR3 sequence: CASSCVRVDCTDTQYF. CDR3 nucleotides: TGTGCCAGCAGTTGTGTCAGGGTTGACTGCACAGATACGCAGTATTTT.

This clonotype was seen repeatedly, ten times or more. This chain uses TRBV20-1 with TRBJ2-1, with no clear D. Germline values: CDR1 DFQATT, CDR2 SNEGSKA (reference sequence). The V end was cut by 6 bases, the J end by 7 bases, with 13 bases between. The CDR3 is 12 residues long. The CDR3 loop reads CSAPTSVNEQFF. CDR3 in DNA: TGCAGTGCCCCGACAAGCGTGAATGAGCAGTTCTTC.

This clonotype was detected many times. The genes are TRBV24-1 and TRBJ2-3; weak D call: TRBD1 (6 bases). In germline, CDR1 is KGHDR, CDR2 SFDVKD. Trimming took 11 bases from V and 2 from J, leaving 16 bases between them. This CDR3 comprises 14 residues. CDR3 amino acids: CAISRGWFTDTQYF. CDR3 DNA: TGTGCCATCTCCAGGGGATGGTTCACAGATACGCAGTATTTT.

This clonotype was picked up a small number of times. The chain employs TRBV10-3 and TRBJ2-3, with TRBD2 identical over 11 bases. The junction had 2 bases not matched to a gene; V was cut back by 5 bases and J by 1 base. Per the germline V gene, CDR1 is ENHRY and CDR2 is SYGVKD. The CDR3 length is 15 residues. The CDR3 loop reads CAISMTSGGTDTQYF. CDR3 nucleotides: TGTGCCATCAGTATGACTAGCGGGGGCACAGATACGCAGTATTTT.

This clonotype has a count of ten or more. The rearrangement links TRBV20-1 to TRBJ1-6; maybe TRBD1 (5 bases). This CDR3 contains 14 residues. Trimming removed 2 bases from V and 7 bases from J, with 12 bases in between. Germline V gene lookup returns CDR1 DFQATT and CDR2 SNEGSKA (reference sequence). As DNA, the CDR3 is TGCAGTGCTAGACCAGGGTTGGAGAATTCACCCCTCCACTTT. Translating it yields CSARPGLENSPLHF.

This clonotype was found many times. The chain links TRBV18 to TRBJ1-2; 8 bases align to TRBD1. Germline trimming cut 3 bases from V and 3 bases from J; bases unmatched to any gene: 6. This CDR3 region has 15 residues. Germline V CDR1 and CDR2: KGHSH, LQKENI. CDR3 region: CASSPQGARHYGYTF. CDR3 nucleotides: TGTGCCAGCTCACCGCAGGGGGCCCGTCACTATGGCTACACCTTC.

At least ten counts were recorded for this clonotype. The chain recombines TRBV28 with TRBJ2-1; 9 bases are a match to TRBD1. J was trimmed by 4 bases and V by 4 bases; bases with no gene match: 8. Germline V gene data show CDR1 as MDHEN and CDR2 as SYDVKM. The CDR3 extends over 16 amino acids. The CDR3 protein is CASSSRWGQGYNEQFF. In DNA, the CDR3 is TGTGCCAGCAGTTCCCGGTGGGGACAGGGATACAATGAGCAGTTCTTC.

This clonotype appeared a few times. The chain recombines TRBV12-3 or TRBV12-4 with TRBJ2-2, with D perhaps TRBD1 or TRBD2 (5 bases each). This CDR3 is 17 amino acids long. Trimming cost V 6 bases and J 4 bases, with 21 bases left between them. This CDR3 is CASSRGRGASSTGELFF. The CDR3 DNA is TGTGCCAGCAGCCGGGGACGGGGAGCTTCGAGCACCGGGGAGCTGTTTTTT.

The table lists this clonotype with many counts. The gene calls are TRBV4-2 and TRBJ2-1; TRBD2 matches at 8 bases. V was pared by 0 bases and J by 12 bases, with 4 bases of the junction left unmatched. This CDR3 region has 13 residues. From germline, CDR1 is LGHNA and CDR2 YNFKEQ. CDR3 DNA: TGTGCCAGCAGCCAAGATACGGGGGGGCCGCAGTTCTTC. Its protein product is CASSQDTGGPQFF.